The present entry profiles one TCR beta chain with its context. Its target is not known. These data are taken from a study of radiation and T cells in renal cell carcinoma. Broader study findings: From baseline, blood top tumor clonotypes peaked at 2 weeks post-radiation.

The CDR3 is 14 residues long. From germline, CDR1 is LGHNA and CDR2 YSLEER. Trimming removed 8 bases from V and 2 bases from J; junction bases left unmatched: 4. Generated by immunoSEQ multiplex PCR, the TCRdb table keeps only in-frame clones and is missing some. The repertoire holds around 30,000 clones, with over 70% as singletons. Time point reported: blood 4 weeks post-SBRT, at nephrectomy. Treatment in this sample: 15 Gy SBRT to primary tumor, nephrectomy 4 weeks later. Nephrectomy followed 15 Gy stereotactic body radiation by 4 weeks. Clear cell pathology was present in this patient's renal cell carcinoma.

This clonotype was obtained from a man in his 60s with renal cell carcinoma. This specimen consisted of blood, obtained from a patient whose treatment included radiotherapy and nephrectomy. The chain has TRBV4-3 and TRBJ2-2; TRBD2 aligns across 8 bases. The CDR3 loop is CASGGGFNTGELFF. CDR3 nucleotide sequence: TGCGCCAGCGGCGGGGGGTTTAACACCGGGGAGCTGTTTTTT.